Listed here is a single T cell receptor beta chain. An end of the junction does not agree with germline; a read error may underlie this. CDR3 and TCR beta VDJ profiling relied on genomic DNA as the template. Each CDR3 protein gets one entry after TCRdb re-called the reads with MiXCR. The table has more than 100,000 distinct CDR3 sequences, roughly 40% seen once; the top ten hold roughly 8.4%. This sample was included in a study of CD8+CD57+ T cells in acquired aplastic anemia. Germline-derived CDR1 and CDR2 are DFQATT and SNEGSKA (reference sequence). The CDR3 extends over 13 amino acids. The V gene is TRBV20-1, the J gene TRBJ2-7; D unclear. The specimen was sorted CD4+, CD8+, or CD8+CD57+ T cells (not recorded which) from PBMCs. This TCR was sampled from a human donor in good health, serving as a control. This chain's CDR3 is CGARDVVSYEQYF. DNA for the CDR3: TGCGGTGCTAGAGATGTGGTTTCCTACGAGCAGTACTTC.